Reported below is one TCR beta chain. This sample was included in a study of shared clonotypes between healthy human individuals. As defined, naive CD8 cells were CD45RO-negative and positively selected for CCR7, with terminally differentiated effector memory CD45RA+ cells excluded. This CDR3 spans 13 amino acids. Between the trimmed V and J ends, which lost 2 bases and 5 bases, there was a span of 9 bases. The germline V gene encodes CDR1 MDHEN and CDR2 SYDVKM. Replicate sorted-subset PCRs were loaded with around 0.2 ug DNA, about 31,000 T cell genomes. Profiling relied on immunoSEQ multiplex PCR, and the TCRdb table lists in-frame clones only, not all of them. In the table there are around 2.1 million clones, approximately 94% of which are singletons.

This TCR came from a man in his late teens or twenties in good health. Some clones in this sample may be carry-over from other donors' samples. The sample consisted of naive CD8+ T cells from PBMCs. The chain uses TRBV28 and TRBJ1-1; the D is unclear. The CDR3, as DNA: TGTGCCAGCAGTTTAGGGGTTGTGACTGAAGCTTTCTTT. As protein: CASSLGVVTEAFF.